A selection of T cell receptor beta chains follows, all from one sample in a study of OX40 agonist ivuxolimab in advanced cancers. Libraries were prepared by immunoSEQ multiplex PCR; TCRdb keeps only in-frame clonotypes and omits some of them. Of about 91,000 clones detected, around four fifths appear once; the ten largest clones hold 1% to 1.3%. This sample comprised CD4+ or CD8+ T cells sorted from blood, obtained in a trial of the OX40 agonist ivuxolimab. Receptor source: an adult with an advanced solid tumor such as melanoma, head and neck, liver or kidney cancer. Both conserved end residues are part of each CDR3. D genes are given only for firm matches. Clone size is not always given. Where it is, it says once, few, many or a class for expanded clones.

TRBJ2-2,-,TRBV9,-,TGTGCCAGCAGCGTAGTGGAGGGTGCCGGGGAGCTGTTTTTT,CASSVVEGAGELFF
TRBJ2-2,-,TRBV7-2,-,TGTGCCAGCAGCTTGCTGGCCGGGGAGCTGTTTTTT,CASSLLAGELFF
TRBJ1-2,-,TRBV29-1,-,TGCAGCGTTCCGGCCAACTATGGCTACACCTTC,CSVPANYGYTF
TRBJ2-3,-,TRBV10-3,TRBD2,TGTGCCAGTACGACTAGCGGGGGGGAAGATACGCAGTATTTT,CASTTSGGEDTQYF
TRBJ2-7,-,TRBV18,TRBD1,TGTGCCAGCTCACAGGGGGCGCAGACCTACGAGCAGTACTTC,CASSQGAQTYEQYF
TRBJ1-3,-,TRBV28,TRBD1,TGTGCCAGCAGACCGACAGGGACTGGAAACACCATATATTTT,CASRPTGTGNTIYF
TRBJ2-1,-,TRBV1,-,TGCACCAGCAGCCTGACAGGGCCTACAAGCTCCTACAATGAGCAGTTCTTC,CTSSLTGPTSSYNEQFF
TRBJ2-2,-,TRBV4-1,TRBD2,TGCGCCAGCAGCCAAGATCCCAGCGGGGGTACCGGGGAGCTGTTTTTT,CASSQDPSGGTGELFF
TRBJ1-6,-,TRBV6-1,-,TGTGCCAGCAGTGAAGGGTCCAGTGCTGATTCACCCCTCCACTTT,CASSEGSSADSPLHF
TRBJ2-5,once,TRBV7-8,TRBD1,TGTGCCAGCAGCTTATTGGGACAGCCGCAAGAGACCCAGTACTTC,CASSLLGQPQETQYF
TRBJ1-4,once,TRBV9,-,TGTGCCAGCAGCGTCGGCGGGCGTGAAAAACTGTTTTTT,CASSVGGREKLFF
TRBJ2-3,-,TRBV2,TRBD1,TGTGCCAGCAGACCCGCCGGGACAGGGGATTCAGATACGCAGTATTTT,CASRPAGTGDSDTQYF
TRBJ1-2,-,TRBV4-3,TRBD1,TGCGCCAGCAGCCAAGACCGGGACAGGCCCTATGGCTACACCTTC,CASSQDRDRPYGYTF
TRBJ2-3,-,TRBV6-1,-,TGTGCCAGCAGAAGCCTCTCAGATACGCAGTATTTT,CASRSLSDTQYF
TRBJ2-2,once,TRBV11-2,-,TGTGCCAGCAGCTTGGAGAGAGGGGGGCGATATACCGGGGAGCTGTTTTTT,CASSLERGGRYTGELFF
TRBJ2-5,-,TRBV28,-,TGTGCCAGCAGTTTTAGTACTAGTGGAGAGACCCAGTACTTC,CASSFSTSGETQYF
TRBJ2-5,-,TRBV14,-,TGTGCCAGCAGCCAAGAGGGAAAAGGGTCGGAGACCCAGTACTTC,CASSQEGKGSETQYF
TRBJ1-3,once,TRBV9,TRBD1,TGTGCCAGCAGCGTACTTCCAGACAGGGCTGGAAACACCATATATTTT,CASSVLPDRAGNTIYF
TRBJ1-6,-,TRBV27,TRBD1,TGTGCCAGCAGTCTCGGGACAGGGGGTGTTGTAAGGTATTCACCCCTCCACTTT,CASSLGTGGVVRYSPLHF
TRBJ2-1,-,TRBV5-6,-,TGTGCCAGCAGCTCCGGGGTAACCTACAATGAGCAGTTCTTC,CASSSGVTYNEQFF
TRBJ2-6,once,TRBV19,TRBD1,TGTGCCAGTAGTTCTCCTAACCCGGGACAGGGGCCATTCTCTGGGGCCAACGTCCTGACTTTC,CASSSPNPGQGPFSGANVLTF
TRBJ1-2,-,TRBV11-2,TRBD1,TGTGCCAGCAGTAGAGGACAGGTCCTCTATGGCTACACCTTC,CASSRGQVLYGYTF
TRBJ2-6,once,TRBV7-3,-,TGTGCCAGCAGCATCGGACAGCTTTCTGGGGCCAACGTCCTGACTTTC,CASSIGQLSGANVLTF
TRBJ2-3,-,TRBV4-3,-,TGCGCCAGCAGCCAAGGAGTTTCGGGTGGTGTTGGCACAGATACGCAGTATTTT,CASSQGVSGGVGTDTQYF
TRBJ2-3,-,TRBV28,-,TGTGCCAGCAGTTTATCTGGACCGGATACGCAGTATTTT,CASSLSGPDTQYF
TRBJ2-6,-,TRBV27,TRBD1,TGTGCCAGCAGTGCAGACCCGGGGACAGGGGGCTATTCTGGGGCCAACGTCCTGACTTTC,CASSADPGTGGYSGANVLTF